This TCR beta chain was sequenced for a study of early T cells in non-severe SARS-CoV-2 infection. Study-wide context: The input, bulk RNA from unsorted whole blood, was sequenced, and chains were unpaired.

The CDR3 extends over 17 amino acids. V lost 2 bases, J lost 4 bases, and 8 bases stayed unmatched. Germline V gene sequence: CDR1 MDHEN, CDR2 SYDVKM. Study-wide results and limits: The matching step, a VDJdb search, favored anti-spike CD8 responses and missed private and CD4 specificities.

The TCR library protocol attached unique molecular identifiers to the individual cDNA molecules. Each CDR3 protein gets one entry after TCRdb re-called the 5' RACE reads with MiXCR. The sample has over 75,000 distinct CDR3 sequences; roughly 13% are singletons. Remarks on this clonotype: Its antigen is not known.

Sequenced input: whole blood. V usage is TRBV28 and J usage is TRBJ2-3; the match to TRBD2 covers 11 bases. This receptor was obtained from an adult who was a healthcare worker with PCR-confirmed SARS-CoV-2 infection or an uninfected control (not recorded which). The DNA of the CDR3 is TGTGCCAGCAGTTTAATTAGACTAGCGGGGTTCCCAGATACGCAGTATTTT. Encoded protein: CASSLIRLAGFPDTQYF.